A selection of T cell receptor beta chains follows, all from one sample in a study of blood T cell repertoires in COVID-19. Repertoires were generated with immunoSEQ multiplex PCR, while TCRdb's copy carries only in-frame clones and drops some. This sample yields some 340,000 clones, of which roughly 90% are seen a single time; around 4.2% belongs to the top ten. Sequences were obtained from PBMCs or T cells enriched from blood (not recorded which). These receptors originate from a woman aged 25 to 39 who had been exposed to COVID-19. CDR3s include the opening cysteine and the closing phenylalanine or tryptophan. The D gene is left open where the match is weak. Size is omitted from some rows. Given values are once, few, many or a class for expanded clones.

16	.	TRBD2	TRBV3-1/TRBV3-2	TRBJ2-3	CASSLGGGPTTDTQYF	TGTGCCAGCAGCCTCGGCGGGGGGCCGACCACAGATACGCAGTATTTT
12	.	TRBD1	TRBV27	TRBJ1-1	CASSADRRRAFF	TGTGCCAGCAGTGCGGACAGGCGACGGGCTTTCTTT
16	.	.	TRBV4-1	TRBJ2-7	CASSQLTGIQSYEQYF	TGCGCCAGCAGCCAGCTAACAGGAATTCAATCCTACGAGCAGTACTTC
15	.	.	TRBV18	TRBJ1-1	CASSPPGLKNTEAFF	TGTGCCAGCTCACCACCGGGGCTCAAGAACACTGAAGCTTTCTTT
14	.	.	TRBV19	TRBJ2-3	CASSRGLDGGTQYF	TGTGCCAGTAGTAGAGGCTTGGACGGAGGTACGCAGTATTTT
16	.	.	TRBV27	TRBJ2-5	CASSSPGSGPGETQYF	TGTGCCAGCAGTAGTCCCGGGTCAGGCCCGGGGGAGACCCAGTACTTC
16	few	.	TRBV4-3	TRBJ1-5	CASSQDLRGGNQPQHF	TGCGCCAGCAGCCAAGATCTCAGGGGAGGGAATCAGCCCCAGCATTTT
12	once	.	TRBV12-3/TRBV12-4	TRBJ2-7	CASSQRSYEQYF	TGTGCCAGCAGTCAGAGGAGCTACGAGCAGTACTTC
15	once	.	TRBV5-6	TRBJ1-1	CASSWVFTGNTEAFF	TGTGCCAGCAGCTGGGTTTTTACGGGGAACACTGAAGCTTTCTTT
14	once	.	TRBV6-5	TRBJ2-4	CASSPTGSGNIQYF	TGTGCCAGCAGCCCAACTGGTAGCGGAAACATTCAGTACTTC
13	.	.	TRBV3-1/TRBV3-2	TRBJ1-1	CASSRRPGTEAFF	TGTGCCAGCAGCCGAAGGCCCGGGACTGAAGCTTTCTTT
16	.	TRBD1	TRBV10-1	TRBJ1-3	CASRIGDRVSGNTIYF	TGCGCCAGCAGGATTGGGGACAGGGTTTCGGGAAACACCATATATTTT
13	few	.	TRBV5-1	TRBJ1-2	CASSLGGGRGYTF	TGCGCCAGCAGCTTGGGCGGGGGACGCGGCTACACCTTC
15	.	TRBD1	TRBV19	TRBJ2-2	CASSTGTVFTGELFF	TGTGCCAGTAGTACTGGGACAGTCTTCACCGGGGAGCTGTTTTTT
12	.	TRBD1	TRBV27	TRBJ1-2	CASSFRGRGYTF	TGTGCCAGCAGTTTCAGGGGGCGCGGCTACACCTTC
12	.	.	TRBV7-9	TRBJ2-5	CASSFTGETQYF	TGTGCCAGCAGCTTCACGGGGGAGACCCAGTACTTC
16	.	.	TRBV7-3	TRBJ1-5	CASSLTWGRLYQPQHF	TGTGCCAGCAGTCTAACTTGGGGGCGCCTTTATCAGCCCCAGCATTTT
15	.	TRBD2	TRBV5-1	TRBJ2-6	CASSSLAAGANVLTF	TGCGCCAGCAGCTCACTAGCGGCTGGGGCCAACGTCCTGACTTTC
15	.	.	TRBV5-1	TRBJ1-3	CASRSAEGVGNTIYF	TGCGCCAGCAGGTCCGCAGAAGGAGTCGGAAACACCATATATTTT
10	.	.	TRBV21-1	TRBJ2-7	CASSKAHTYF	TGTGCCAGCAGCAAAGCGCACACGTACTTC
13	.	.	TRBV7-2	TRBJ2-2	CASSLVVAGELFF	TGTGCCAGCAGCTTAGTGGTAGCGGGGGAGCTGTTTTTT
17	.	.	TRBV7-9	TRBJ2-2	CASSIFPGEGFTGELFF	TGTGCCAGCAGCATTTTCCCAGGGGAGGGATTCACCGGGGAGCTGTTTTTT
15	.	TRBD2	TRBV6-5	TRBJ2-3	CASSYTGTITDTQYF	TGTGCCAGCAGTTATACCGGGACTATCACAGATACGCAGTATTTT
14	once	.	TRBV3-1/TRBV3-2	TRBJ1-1	CASSQDRWTDEAFF	TGTGCCAGCAGCCAAGATCGATGGACAGATGAAGCTTTCTTT
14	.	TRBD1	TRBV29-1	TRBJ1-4	CSVEDREGNEKLFF	TGCAGCGTTGAGGACAGGGAGGGTAATGAAAAACTGTTTTTT
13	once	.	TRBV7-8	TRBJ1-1	CASSLEASTEAFF	TGTGCCAGCAGCTTAGAAGCGAGCACTGAAGCTTTCTTT
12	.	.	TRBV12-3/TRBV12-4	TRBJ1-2	CASSRETYGYTF	TGTGCCAGCAGTAGGGAGACCTATGGCTACACCTTC
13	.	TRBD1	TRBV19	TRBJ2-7	CASFDRATYEQYF	TGTGCCAGTTTCGACAGGGCGACCTACGAGCAGTACTTC
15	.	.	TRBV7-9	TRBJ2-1	CASSLYQGIYNEQFF	TGTGCCAGCAGCTTATACCAGGGTATCTACAATGAGCAGTTCTTC
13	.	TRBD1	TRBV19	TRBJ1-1	CASRSGQTTEAFF	TGTGCCAGTAGGTCGGGACAGACCACTGAAGCTTTCTTT
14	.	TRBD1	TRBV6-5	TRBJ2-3	CASSYSDRPDTQYF	TGTGCCAGCAGTTACTCGGACAGGCCAGATACGCAGTATTTT